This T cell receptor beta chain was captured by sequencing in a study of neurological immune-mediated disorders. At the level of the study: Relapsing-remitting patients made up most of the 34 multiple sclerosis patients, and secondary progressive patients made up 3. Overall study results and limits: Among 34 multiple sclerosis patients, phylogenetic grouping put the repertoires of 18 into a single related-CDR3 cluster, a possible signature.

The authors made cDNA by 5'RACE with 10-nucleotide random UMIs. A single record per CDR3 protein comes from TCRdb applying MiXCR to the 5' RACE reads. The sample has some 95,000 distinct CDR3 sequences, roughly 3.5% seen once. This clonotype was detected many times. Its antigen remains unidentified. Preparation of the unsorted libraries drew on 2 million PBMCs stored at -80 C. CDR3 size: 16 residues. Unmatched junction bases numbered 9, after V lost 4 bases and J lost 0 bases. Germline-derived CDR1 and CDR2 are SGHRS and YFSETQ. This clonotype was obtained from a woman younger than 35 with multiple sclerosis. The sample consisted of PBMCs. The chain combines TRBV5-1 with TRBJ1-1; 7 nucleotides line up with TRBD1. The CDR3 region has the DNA TGCGCCAGCAGCCAGGGGGGGTTCGGTATGAACACTGAAGCTTTCTTT. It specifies CASSQGGFGMNTEAFF.